The 31 T cell receptor beta chains listed next were all sequenced from one sample in a study of T cells after posttransplantation cyclophosphamide. TCRdb's table, derived via immunoSEQ multiplex PCR, lists solely in-frame clones and lacks some. The counts give around 25,000 clones, none of them seen only once; approximately 6.3% is held by the top ten. Sample: PBMCs. The receptors shown here come from a woman aged 60-75 years in good health, CMV-negative, and a related stem cell transplant donor.

Many counts were recorded for this clone. The junction shows a germline mismatch at one end, possibly a read error. The rearrangement links TRBV5-1 to TRBJ2-3, with D perhaps matching TRBD2 (6 bases). CDR1 is SGHRS, CDR2 YFSETQ, per germline. The CDR3 has 14 residues. DNA for the CDR3: TGCGCCTGCAGACTAGGGTCTAGCACAGATACGCAGTATTTT. Translating gives CACRLGSSTDTQYF.

The J gene is TRBJ2-5, the V gene TRBV5-1, with 9 bases lining up with TRBD1. There are 16 residues in the CDR3. The germline V gene encodes CDR1 SGHRS and CDR2 YFSETQ. V was clipped by 5 bases and J by 5 bases; unmatched bases: 13. CDR3 sequence reads: CASSNRGQGLQETQYF. CDR3 bases: TGCGCCAGCAGTAACCGGGGACAGGGCCTCCAGGAGACCCAGTACTTC.

This clone showed up many times. The rearrangement joins TRBV10-3 to TRBJ2-7, with 12 positions matching TRBD1. With 10 bases clipped from V and 0 bases from J, the junction kept 13 bases outside the gene matches. Germline CDR1 and CDR2: ENHRY and SYGVKD. The CDR3 runs to 17 residues. The CDR3 region is CATRDRGRFASSYEQYF. CDR3 nucleotide sequence: TGTGCCACTAGGGACAGGGGGCGGTTTGCGAGCTCCTACGAGCAGTACTTC.

This clone was detected a few times. The chain carries TRBV6-5 and TRBJ2-3; 10 nucleotides match TRBD2. After removal of 4 bases from V and 4 bases from J, the junction contained 5 bases not matched to a gene. Germline values: CDR1 MNHEY, CDR2 SVGAGI. CDR3 length: 15 residues. The CDR3 DNA sequence: TGTGCCAGCAGTTCCAGCGGGAGGGCCGCAGATACGCAGTATTTT. It translates to CASSSSGRAADTQYF.

In its sample, this clone was seen many times. The chain uses TRBV2 and TRBJ2-3, with 7 bases that match TRBD1. Germline CDR1 reads SNHLY; CDR2 reads FYNNEI. V dropped 7 bases and J dropped 7; count of bases not matched to a gene: 20. The CDR3 is 17 residues long. CDR3 loop: CASTFPRTGVGTHTQYF. CDR3 sequence (DNA): TGTGCCAGCACCTTCCCCCGTACAGGGGTGGGAACTCATACGCAGTATTTT.

This clone was detected many times. J is TRBJ2-2 and V is TRBV7-9, with D possibly matching TRBD1 (6 bases). Germline V lookup: CDR1 SEHNR, CDR2 FQNEAQ (reference sequence). The CDR3 has 14 amino acids. Trimming stripped 5 bases from V and 3 bases from J, with 10 bases between. The CDR3 nucleotides read TGTGCCAGCAGCCTTTCAGGGGACACCGGGGAGCTGTTTTTT. Protein sequence: CASSLSGDTGELFF.

This clone came up many times. The CDR3 nucleotides read TGTGCCAGCAGCTTGCCGGGACAGGGGGACAATGAGCAGTTCTTC. It is translated as CASSLPGQGDNEQFF. The rearrangement links TRBV5-4 to TRBJ2-1; 11 bases are a match to TRBD1. V lost 1 base to trimming and J lost 5 bases; unmatched junction nucleotides: 2. This CDR3 spans 15 amino acids. CDR1 SGHNT and CDR2 YYREEE come from the germline V gene (reference sequence).

This clone has ten or more counts. The CDR3 nucleotides are TGTGCCAGCAGGGCAAACAGGGCTGCCAATTCACCCCTCCACTTT. This sequence encodes CASRANRAANSPLHF. This chain uses TRBV2 with TRBJ1-6; possibly TRBD1 for D (6 bases). V was pared by 6 bases and J by 7 bases, with 16 bases between. In germline, CDR1 is SNHLY, CDR2 FYNNEI. The CDR3 length is 15 residues.

This clone showed up many times. This chain joins TRBV7-2 and TRBJ2-1; 11 bases map to TRBD2. This CDR3 region has 15 residues. After removal of 5 bases from V and 3 bases from J, the junction contained 3 bases not matched to a gene. The germline V gene encodes CDR1 SGHTA and CDR2 FQGNSA. CDR3 protein: CASSRLAGNYNEQFF. In nucleotides, the CDR3 is TGTGCCAGCAGCAGACTAGCGGGGAACTACAATGAGCAGTTCTTC. Full variable domain (missing parts from reference TRBV7-2 and TRBJ2-1): GAGVSQSPSNKVTEKGKDVELRCDPISGHTALYWYRQSLGQGLEFLIYFQGNSAPDKSGLPSDRFSAERTGGSVSTLTIQRTQQEDSAVYLCASSRLAGNYNEQFFGPGTRLTVL.

V usage is TRBV7-3 and J usage is TRBJ2-1; 9 nucleotides agree with TRBD2. The germline gives CDR1 SGHTA, CDR2 FQGTGA. There are 16 residues in the CDR3. After removal of 3 bases from V and 0 bases from J, the junction contained 3 bases not matched to a gene. This chain's CDR3 is CASSLTTSGSYNEQFF. As DNA, the CDR3 is TGTGCCAGCAGCTTGACGACTAGCGGCTCCTACAATGAGCAGTTCTTC.

At least ten counts were recorded for this clone. The gene calls are TRBV15 and TRBJ2-7; 9 positions agree with TRBD1. Germline trimming cut 0 bases from V and 5 bases from J; bases unmatched to any gene: 8. CDR1 and CDR2 (germline): LNHNV, YYDKDF (reference sequence). This CDR3 region has 16 residues. The CDR3 sequence: CATSRDMRQGENEQYF. CDR3 nucleotides: TGTGCCACCAGCAGAGATATGAGACAGGGGGAGAACGAGCAGTACTTC.

This clone was counted at least ten times. As DNA, the CDR3 is TGTGCCAGCAGCTCGGGGGGAGGTACGCAGTATTTT. Its protein is CASSSGGGTQYF. The chain uses TRBV5-6 and TRBJ2-3, with 7 bases lining up with TRBD2. V trimming: 3 bases; J trimming: 8 bases; junction bases outside the gene matches: 3. The CDR3 sequence is 12 residues long. The germline V gene has CDR1 SGHDT and CDR2 YYEEEE. The full variable domain, rest sourced from reference TRBV5-6 and TRBJ2-3, is DAGVTQSPTHLIKTRGQQVTLRCSPKSGHDTVSWYQQALGQGPQFIFQYYEEEERQRGNFPDRFSGHQFPNYSSELNVNALLLGDSALYLCASSSGGGTQYFGPGTRLTVL.

This clone was counted at least ten times. This chain uses TRBV6-5 with TRBJ1-3; 8 bases are shared with TRBD1. This CDR3 region has 15 residues. Losses at the gene ends were 2 bases for V and 3 bases for J; bases not matched to a gene: 3. Germline lookup yields CDR1 MNHEY and CDR2 SVGAGI. The CDR3 nucleotides are TGTGCCAGCAGTTACCGGACAGGGCTTGGAAACACCATATATTTT. Residues: CASSYRTGLGNTIYF.

By sample fraction, this clone is medium-sized. This chain links TRBV4-3 with TRBJ1-2; maybe TRBD1 (6 bases). Germline V gives CDR1 LGHNA, CDR2 YSLEER. The CDR3 contains 16 residues. V lost 0 bases, J lost 3 bases, and 14 bases lay in between. Here the CDR3 reads CASSQDRGGADYGYTF. In DNA form, the CDR3 reads TGCGCCAGCAGCCAAGATCGGGGGGGCGCGGACTATGGCTACACCTTC.

This clone has only a few counts. V gene TRBV10-3 combines with J gene TRBJ2-3; 8 nucleotides align to TRBD2. The CDR3 loop spans 15 amino acids. Germline assignment: CDR1 ENHRY and CDR2 SYGVKD. After removal of 5 bases from V and 4 bases from J, the junction contained 8 bases not matched to a gene. CDR3 in DNA: TGTGCCATCAGTCTTAGCGGGACGGGCGCAGATACGCAGTATTTT. Its translation is CAISLSGTGADTQYF.

This clone was counted many times. The gene calls are TRBV19 and TRBJ2-7; D gene unclear. Looked up from germline, CDR1 is LNHDA and CDR2 is SQIVND (reference sequence). The CDR3 is 13 residues long. V was pared by 6 bases and J by 1 base, with 10 bases between. CDR3 nucleotides: TGTGCCAGTAGCCTAACAGAATCCTACGAGCAGTACTTC. Protein: CASSLTESYEQYF.

Many counts were recorded for this clone. The chain has TRBV28 and TRBJ2-6; tentatively, D is TRBD1 (5 bases). Germline V gene sequence: CDR1 MDHEN, CDR2 SYDVKM. Trimming took off 1 base at V and 0 bases at J, with 16 bases between the two ends. The CDR3 has 19 amino acids. The CDR3 DNA follows: TGTGCCAGCAGTTTATCCCCACAGGTTCTCGCCTCTGGGGCCAACGTCCTGACTTTC. Translated: CASSLSPQVLASGANVLTF.

This clone was counted only a few times. CDR3 nucleotides: TGTGCCAGTTCATGGACAGGGGAAAACCCCTTTAGCACAGATACGCAGTATTTT. As protein: CASSWTGENPFSTDTQYF. The chain is built from TRBV27 and TRBJ2-3; TRBD1 agrees at 9 bases. The CDR3 runs 18 residues. Germline V gene lookup returns CDR1 MNHEY and CDR2 SMNVEV (reference sequence). The trim removed 9 bases at V and 0 bases at J, leaving 16 bases unmatched.

This clone was counted at least ten times. The genes are TRBV28 and TRBJ2-5, with a possible D match to TRBD2 (7 bases). The germline V gene encodes CDR1 MDHEN and CDR2 SYDVKM. V was trimmed by 5 bases and J by 5 bases, leaving 15 bases between them. The CDR3 covers 14 residues. CDR3 in DNA: TGTGCCAGCAGTAACCCGGGGGGCTGGGAGACCCAGTACTTC. It encodes CASSNPGGWETQYF.

There are a few counts of this clone. V and J are TRBV15 and TRBJ2-5; TRBD2 matches 8 bases. Trimming removed 1 base from V and 4 bases from J; junction bases left unmatched: 17. The CDR3 contains 19 residues. The germline V gene has CDR1 LNHNV and CDR2 YYDKDF (reference sequence). The CDR3 DNA reads as TGTGCCACCAGCAGAGCCAATCACCTGCGACTAGCGATTGGAGAGACCCAGTACTTC. Translated, it gives CATSRANHLRLAIGETQYF.

This clone was counted ten times or more. J is TRBJ1-2 and V is TRBV11-2; D is possibly TRBD1 (6 bases). Between the trimmed V and J ends, which lost 4 bases and 2 bases, there was a span of 8 bases. CDR1 and CDR2 from the germline V gene are SGHAT and FQNNGV. The CDR3 is 13 residues long. CDR3 residues: CASSSGQNYGYTF. The CDR3 coding sequence is TGTGCCAGCAGCTCCGGACAGAACTATGGCTACACCTTC.

This clone has at least ten counts. The V and J genes are TRBV7-9 and TRBJ1-4; no clear D. From germline, CDR1 is SEHNR and CDR2 FQNEAQ (reference sequence). There are 14 residues in the CDR3. Between the trimmed V and J ends, which lost 0 bases and 7 bases, there was a span of 9 bases. CDR3 in DNA: TGTGCCAGCAGCTTAGCGCTTGGAGGTGAAAAACTGTTTTTT. Translating it yields CASSLALGGEKLFF.

There are many counts of this clone. The chain has TRBV28 and TRBJ1-1; D is possibly TRBD1 (6 bases). The germline V and J ends were trimmed by 4 bases and 1 base, with 13 bases remaining between them. CDR1 is MDHEN, CDR2 SYDVKM, per germline. This CDR3 has 15 amino acids. CDR3 bases: TGTGCCAGCAGTTCTCACGAGACAGGGAACACTGAAGCTTTCTTT. Its protein is CASSSHETGNTEAFF.

Ten or more counts support this clone. The chain uses TRBV11-2 and TRBJ1-1; 12 bases map to TRBD1. This CDR3 is built from 16 residues. The junction had 6 bases not matched to a gene; V was cut back by 5 bases and J by 2 bases. Germline V gene sequence: CDR1 SGHAT, CDR2 FQNNGV. CDR3 DNA sequence: TGTGCCAGCAGCCCGGGACAGGGGGCTCGAAACACTGAAGCTTTCTTT. Encoded protein: CASSPGQGARNTEAFF.

This clone was counted only a few times. The chain combines TRBV5-4 with TRBJ2-3; D is unresolved. The CDR3 consists of 16 residues. Germline CDR1 is SGHNT and CDR2 is YYREEE (reference sequence). Trimming removed 4 bases at V and 1 base at J, with 16 bases between. The CDR3 protein is CASSPTLPSGTDTQYF. DNA of the CDR3: TGTGCCAGCAGCCCCACCCTACCCTCGGGCACAGATACGCAGTATTTT.

This clone was seen many times. The chain uses TRBV19 and TRBJ2-7; TRBD2 matches 8 bases. This CDR3 is 14 amino acids long. The germline gives CDR1 LNHDA, CDR2 SQIVND (reference sequence). The ends lost 5 bases at V and 5 bases at J; junction bases unmatched: 8. DNA for the CDR3: TGTGCCAGTAGTGTAGGACTAGCTGGCCACGAGCAGTACTTC. The encoded protein is CASSVGLAGHEQYF.

This clone has at least ten counts. The rearrangement uses TRBV7-8 and TRBJ2-2; no clear D. Germline V gene lookup returns CDR1 SGHVS and CDR2 FQNEAQ. CDR3 size: 15 residues. V lost 0 bases, J lost 3 bases, and 8 bases lay in between. The CDR3, as DNA: TGTGCCAGCAGCTTAGCTAGAAAGCACACCGGGGAGCTGTTTTTT. Its protein product is CASSLARKHTGELFF. Full variable domain (remainder filled in from reference TRBV7-8 and TRBJ2-2): GAGVSQSPRYKVAKRGQDVALRCDPISGHVSLFWYQQALGQGPEFLTYFQNEAQLDKSGLPSDRFFAERPEGSVSTLKIQRTQQEDSAVYLCASSLARKHTGELFFGEGSRLTVL.

This clone was picked up many times. The J gene is TRBJ1-1, the V gene TRBV5-6; D call uncertain. The CDR3 is 14 residues long. The V gene lost 1 base and the J gene lost 3 bases, with 10 bases spanning the gap. Germline lookup yields CDR1 SGHDT and CDR2 YYEEEE. This CDR3 reads CASSLLNSYTEAFF. The CDR3 bases are TGTGCCAGCAGCTTGCTGAACAGTTACACTGAAGCTTTCTTT.

This clone has at least ten counts. The rearrangement joins TRBV7-2 to TRBJ1-1, with D uncertain. CDR3 size: 15 residues. CDR1 SGHTA and CDR2 FQGNSA come from the germline V gene. The V and J ends lost 1 base and 4 bases respectively, with 13 bases between them. CDR3 in amino acids: CASSLDFGKGTEAFF. The CDR3 nucleotides are TGTGCCAGCAGCTTAGATTTCGGGAAGGGCACTGAAGCTTTCTTT. Based on the CDR3 plus reference TRBV7-2 and TRBJ1-1, the full variable domain is GAGVSQSPSNKVTEKGKDVELRCDPISGHTALYWYRQSLGQGLEFLIYFQGNSAPDKSGLPSDRFSAERTGGSVSTLTIQRTQQEDSAVYLCASSLDFGKGTEAFFGQGTRLTVV.

The sample holds many counts of this clone. This chain joins TRBV30 and TRBJ2-3; TRBD2 agrees at 8 bases. CDR3 length: 15 amino acids. Germline V gene sequence: CDR1 GTSNPN, CDR2 SVGIG (reference sequence). The V gene end was trimmed by 0 bases and the J gene end by 1 base; junction bases not matched to a gene: 3. This chain's CDR3 is CAWSVRGGGTDTQYF. The CDR3 DNA sequence: TGTGCCTGGAGTGTACGGGGGGGAGGCACAGATACGCAGTATTTT.

The table lists this clone with many counts. The chain links TRBV6-6 to TRBJ1-6; 10 bases map to TRBD1. CDR3 size: 14 residues. Germline CDR1 reads MNHNY; CDR2 reads SVGAGI (reference sequence). J was trimmed by 8 bases and V by 6 bases; bases with no gene match: 4. Written as DNA, the CDR3 is TGTGCCAGCAGCACGGACAGGGGGTATTCACCCCTCCACTTT. This sequence encodes CASSTDRGYSPLHF.